The clone carrying this TCR beta chain is a singleton in its sample. The record originates from a study of shared clonotypes between healthy human individuals. Authors' methods: Sequence data from immunoSEQ were junction-only and lacked quality scores; consequently, filtering differed. Profiled with immunoSEQ multiplex PCR; TCRdb holds only in-frame clones, not every one. The V and J calls and clone size are taken from that table; D and trimming were inferred from the DNA. The sample lists roughly 500,000 clones, roughly 95% occurring once. The CDR3 runs 12 residues. V lost 5 bases, J lost 8 bases, and 7 bases lay in between. Germline V lookup: CDR1 MDHEN, CDR2 SYDVKM.

Sequenced input: naive CD4+ T cells sorted from blood. Subset here: CD45RA+ positively selected. The J gene is TRBJ1-6, the V gene TRBV28, with D unclear. This receptor was taken from a woman under 40 in good health. The CDR3 coding sequence is TGTGCCAGCAGTCGCCGGGATTCACCCCTCCACTTT. It yields the protein CASSRRDSPLHF.